The clone carrying this TCR beta chain showed up just a few times. Primers used in a second PCR of roughly 7 to 11 cycles were a sample-barcoded 5' primer and a J-beta primer mix. TCRdb reanalysed the 5' RACE reads using MiXCR and keeps one entry per CDR3 protein. The table lists 450,000 to 600,000 distinct CDR3 sequences, about 27% of them singletons, with approximately 3.5% in the top ten. All donors came from Russia, were Caucasian and healthy, and spanned ages roughly 6 to 95. Isolated per sample were at least 7 million PBMCs. The CDR3 has 15 amino acids. Germline assignment: CDR1 MDHEN and CDR2 SYDVKM. The V end was cut by 6 bases, the J end by 5 bases, with 19 bases between. This sample was taken from a study of blood T cells in healthy people across ages. These sequences were also reported in another study, on T cells of mothers and their children. That paper adds: Once extracted, all RNA went into cDNA synthesis at approximately 1.5 ug per 15 ul.

The sequencing input was blood. The V call is TRBV28, the J call TRBJ2-5; D may be TRBD1 (6 bases). This clonotype was sampled from a boy aged 2 to 10 in good health. The CDR3 sequence is CASSTRGTRGETQYF. The CDR3 nucleotides read TGTGCCAGCAGCACGAGGGGGACCAGGGGCGAGACCCAGTACTTC.